The 25 T cell receptor beta chains below all came from one sample that was sequenced in a study of blood T cell repertoires in COVID-19. Assay used: immunoSEQ multiplex PCR; TCRdb lists only in-frame clones, some missing. The table has around 210,000 clones, 84% seen once. Sequencing was performed on peripheral blood. Every receptor here comes from a human donor in a cohort sampled during active COVID-19.

The V gene is TRBV7-9, the J gene TRBJ2-1, with 11 bases that match TRBD2. The CDR3 spans 18 residues. Unmatched junction bases numbered 5, after V lost 1 base and J lost 0 bases. Germline V gene sequence: CDR1 SEHNR, CDR2 FQNEAQ (reference sequence). CDR3: CASSLGASGGSSYNEQFF. In nucleotides, the CDR3 is TGTGCCAGCAGCTTAGGGGCTAGCGGGGGGTCCTCCTACAATGAGCAGTTCTTC.

The chain combines TRBV12-5 with TRBJ2-3; no clear D. This CDR3 comprises 15 residues. Germline-derived CDR1 and CDR2 are LGHNT and FRNRAP. V dropped 3 bases and J dropped 0 bases, with 10 bases sitting between them. Written as DNA, the CDR3 is TGTGCTAGTGGTTTATCCAGTTCTAGCACAGATACGCAGTATTTT. As protein: CASGLSSSSTDTQYF.

Regarding this clone: The same CDR3 arises from other DNA sequences in this sample as well. The CDR3 DNA is TGTGCCTGGAGTGTACTTCGGGAGCAGTACTTC. Its protein is CAWSVLREQYF. V is TRBV30 and J is TRBJ2-7, with unresolved D. The CDR3 contains 11 residues. The V gene's germline CDR1 is GTSNPN and CDR2 SVGIG (reference sequence). The V end lost 0 bases, the J end lost 7 bases, and 7 bases lay between the germline ends.

This clone was detected only once. This chain uses TRBV28 with TRBJ2-5; 10 bases are a match to TRBD1. Germline CDR1 and CDR2: MDHEN and SYDVKM. The V and J ends lost 3 bases and 5 bases, in that order; junction bases with no gene match: 9. The CDR3 runs 16 residues. The DNA of the CDR3 is TGTGCCAGCAGTTTTTGGGACAGGGGTGGTCGGGAGACCCAGTACTTC. Residues: CASSFWDRGGRETQYF.

The chain joins TRBV7-2 to TRBJ2-7, with 10 bases fitting TRBD1. CDR1 SGHTA and CDR2 FQGNSA come from the germline V gene. The CDR3 runs to 18 residues. V dropped 0 bases and J dropped 3; count of bases not matched to a gene: 11. CDR3 sequence: CASSLADRGPPGYYEQYF. Here the CDR3 DNA reads TGTGCCAGCAGCTTAGCTGACAGGGGGCCCCCAGGCTACTACGAGCAGTACTTC.

The chain carries TRBV11-2 and TRBJ1-1; D unclear. Germline-derived CDR1 and CDR2 are SGHAT and FQNNGV. With 1 base removed from V and 5 bases from J, the gap between germline ends came to 11 bases. This CDR3 spans 14 amino acids. The CDR3 loop is CASSLAWRNTEAFF. The CDR3 region has the DNA TGTGCCAGCAGCTTAGCCTGGAGGAATACTGAAGCTTTCTTT.

The J gene is TRBJ1-3, the V gene TRBV29-1; no clear D gene. V was clipped by 0 bases and J by 10 bases, with 7 bases between them. The CDR3 is 11 residues long. Germline CDR1 and CDR2: SQVTM and ANQGSEA. The CDR3 DNA reads as TGCAGCGTTGAAGAGGTCCGGACCATATATTTT. Protein sequence: CSVEEVRTIYF.

The chain links TRBV3-1 (or the pseudogene TRBV3-2) to TRBJ2-4; TRBD1 matches at 10 bases. Germline V gives CDR1 LGHDT, CDR2 YNNKEL (reference sequence). Trimming took 3 bases from V and 6 from J; bases not matched to a gene: 8. The CDR3 contains 16 residues. This chain's CDR3 is CASSHQLRDRGNIQYF. CDR3 nucleotides: TGTGCCAGCAGCCATCAACTAAGGGACAGGGGAAACATTCAGTACTTC.

CDR3 sequence (DNA): TGCGCCAGCAGCCAAGTCCCCCCGGAGACAGGGAATCGTTATGGCTACACCTTC. This translates into CASSQVPPETGNRYGYTF. This chain joins TRBV4-1 and TRBJ1-2; 7 bases are a match to TRBD1. The J segment lost 5 bases and the V segment lost 1 base, leaving 16 bases of the junction unmatched. There are 18 residues in the CDR3. In germline, CDR1 is MGHRA, CDR2 YSYEKL.

This clone was observed a single time. V and J are TRBV4-2 and TRBJ2-7; the D gene is possibly TRBD2 (6 bases). The germline V gene encodes CDR1 LGHNA and CDR2 YNFKEQ. This CDR3 spans 14 amino acids. V gave up 1 base and J gave up 6 bases, with 13 bases separating them. CDR3 nucleotides: TGTGCCAGCAGCCAAGGACTAGTCGCGGTCGAGCAGTACTTC. It translates to CASSQGLVAVEQYF.

The gene calls are TRBV3-1 (or the pseudogene TRBV3-2) and TRBJ2-3; 13 nucleotides align to TRBD2. Trimming at V came to 2 bases and at J to 8 bases, leaving 4 bases not matched to a gene. CDR1 LGHDT and CDR2 YNNKEL come from the germline V gene (reference sequence). The CDR3 covers 15 residues. CDR3 amino acids: CASSQTSGRGGTQYF. The CDR3 nucleotides are TGTGCCAGCAGCCAAACTAGCGGGAGGGGAGGTACGCAGTATTTT.

There are a few counts of this clone. The chain has TRBV5-1 and TRBJ1-2, with D unresolved. CDR1 and CDR2 from the germline V gene are SGHRS and YFSETQ. V lost 3 bases to trimming and J lost 5 bases, with 14 bases between them. The CDR3 runs 14 residues. The CDR3 protein is CASSSAGGIYGYTF. CDR3 coding DNA: TGCGCCAGCAGCTCCGCCGGAGGGATTTATGGCTACACCTTC.

The chain couples TRBV4-1 to TRBJ1-2; D perhaps matches TRBD1 (6 bases). This CDR3 is 14 amino acids long. Deletions cut 2 bases from V and 6 bases from J, with 13 bases between. Germline values: CDR1 MGHRA, CDR2 YSYEKL. The CDR3 nucleotides read TGCGCCAGCAGCCAACAATGGGGGGGCAATGGCTACACCTTC. Its translation is CASSQQWGGNGYTF.

This clone was recorded only once. The chain joins TRBV29-1 to TRBJ1-4; 7 positions agree with TRBD1. This CDR3 is 13 amino acids long. The germline V gene has CDR1 SQVTM and CDR2 ANQGSEA. The V and J ends lost 7 bases and 4 bases, in that order; junction bases with no gene match: 6. CDR3 sequence (DNA): TGCAGCGCACGATCAGGGGGTAATGAAAAACTGTTTTTT. Its protein is CSARSGGNEKLFF. Full variable domain (rest looked up from reference TRBV29-1 and TRBJ1-4): SAVISQKPSRDICQRGTSLTIQCQVDSQVTMMFWYRQQPGQSLTLIATANQGSEATYESGFVIDKFPISRPNLTFSTLTVSNMSPEDSSIYLCSARSGGNEKLFFGSGTQLSVL.

This clone was counted once. The chain combines TRBV28 with TRBJ2-2, with D possibly being TRBD2 (6 bases). Trimming took off 2 bases at V and 5 bases at J, with 12 bases between the two ends. In germline, CDR1 is MDHEN, CDR2 SYDVKM. The CDR3 totals 15 residues. The CDR3 sequence: CASSLEPGETGELFF. The CDR3 region has the DNA TGTGCCAGCAGTTTAGAACCGGGGGAGACCGGGGAGCTGTTTTTT.

This clone has only one observation. The chain has TRBV2 and TRBJ2-2; TRBD2 aligns across 12 bases. The CDR3 has 15 amino acids. Trimming removed 5 bases from V and 7 bases from J; junction bases left unmatched: 5. Germline V gene sequence: CDR1 SNHLY, CDR2 FYNNEI. The CDR3 spells CASSRLAGVGGELFF. The CDR3 coding sequence is TGTGCCAGCAGTCGACTAGCGGGAGTTGGCGGGGAGCTGTTTTTT. Based on the CDR3 plus reference TRBV2 and TRBJ2-2, the full variable domain is EPEVTQTPSHQVTQMGQEVILRCVPISNHLYFYWYRQILGQKVEFLVSFYNNEISEKSEIFDDQFSVERPDGSNFTLKIRSTKLEDSAMYFCASSRLAGVGGELFFGEGSRLTVL.

This sequence joins TRBV28 and TRBJ2-3; 9 nucleotides line up with TRBD2. Looked up from germline, CDR1 is MDHEN and CDR2 is SYDVKM. Losses at the gene ends were 2 bases for V and 5 bases for J; bases not matched to a gene: 5. The CDR3 length is 15 residues. As DNA, the CDR3 is TGTGCCAGCAGTTTAGTAGCGGGAGCCAAAGATACGCAGTATTTT. Amino acid sequence: CASSLVAGAKDTQYF. Using reference TRBV28 and TRBJ2-3 for the parts outside the CDR3, the full variable domain is DVKVTQSSRYLVKRTGEKVFLECVQDMDHENMFWYRQDPGLGLRLIYFSYDVKMKEKGDIPEGYSVSREKKERFSLILESASTNQTSMYLCASSLVAGAKDTQYFGPGTRLTVL.

This clone was seen more than once but under ten times. The V call is TRBV11-2, the J call TRBJ1-2, with TRBD1 identical over 8 bases. The CDR3 spans 14 residues. Losses at the gene ends were 2 bases for V and 8 bases for J; bases not matched to a gene: 7. Germline V gene data show CDR1 as SGHAT and CDR2 as FQNNGV. The CDR3 DNA sequence: TGTGCCAGCAGCTTAACCCGGACAGGGACGGGCTACACCTTC. The encoded protein is CASSLTRTGTGYTF.

The gene calls are TRBV15 and TRBJ1-2; D gene unclear. Germline V gene lookup returns CDR1 LNHNV and CDR2 YYDKDF (reference sequence). Trimming stripped 0 bases from V and 7 bases from J, with 12 bases between. This CDR3 has 14 residues. In nucleotides, the CDR3 is TGTGCCACCAGCAGAGATCCTAGCCCTTTTGGCTACACCTTC. Translation gives CATSRDPSPFGYTF.

DNA of the CDR3: TGTGCCAGCAACTCCCGGGTCACAGATACGCAGTATTTT. It is translated as CASNSRVTDTQYF. The V gene is TRBV2, the J gene TRBJ2-3, with D uncertain. The V end lost 7 bases, the J end lost 2 bases, and 10 bases lay between the germline ends. CDR1 is SNHLY and CDR2 is FYNNEI in the germline V gene. This CDR3 contains 13 residues.

In this sample, this clone turned up a few times. The rearrangement links TRBV3-1 (or the pseudogene TRBV3-2) to TRBJ2-1; TRBD2 aligns across 11 bases. The V gene's germline CDR1 is LGHDT and CDR2 YNNKEL (reference sequence). Losses at the gene ends were 1 base for V and 2 bases for J; bases not matched to a gene: 1. The CDR3 consists of 16 residues. This chain's CDR3 is CASSQVAGGPYNEQFF. For the CDR3, the DNA is TGTGCCAGCAGCCAAGTAGCGGGAGGGCCCTACAATGAGCAGTTCTTC.

The V call is TRBV19, the J call TRBJ1-6, with D possibly matching TRBD1 (6 bases). The V and J ends lost 1 base and 6 bases respectively, with 16 bases between them. Germline CDR1 LNHDA, CDR2 SQIVND (reference sequence). The CDR3 runs 17 residues. The CDR3 DNA reads as TGTGCCAGTAGTATAGCCCAGGGGAAGGGAATTAATTCACCCCTCCACTTT. Its translation is CASSIAQGKGINSPLHF.

This sequence joins TRBV2 and TRBJ2-2; 12 bases are a match to TRBD1. The J segment lost 3 bases and the V segment lost 3 bases, leaving 14 bases of the junction unmatched. Germline V gene data show CDR1 as SNHLY and CDR2 as FYNNEI. The CDR3 contains 20 residues. CDR3 protein: CASSDLFGTGGNLDTGELFF. DNA for the CDR3: TGTGCCAGCAGTGATCTCTTCGGGACAGGGGGCAATTTGGACACCGGGGAGCTGTTTTTT.

V gene TRBV2 combines with J gene TRBJ2-7, with 16 positions matching TRBD2. The CDR3 contains 14 residues. Trimming cost V 9 bases and J 2 bases; bases outside gene matches: 1. Germline V CDR1 and CDR2: SNHLY, FYNNEI. This CDR3 reads CARGTSGRAYEQYF. CDR3 nucleotide sequence: TGTGCCAGGGGGACTAGCGGGAGGGCCTACGAGCAGTACTTC.

The CDR3 loop reads CASSVGGELVEQYF. The CDR3 region has the DNA TGTGCCAGCAGCGTAGGAGGTGAGCTGGTCGAGCAGTACTTC. The V gene is TRBV9, the J gene TRBJ2-7; D call uncertain. The CDR3 sequence is 14 residues long. CDR1 and CDR2 (germline): SGDLS, YYNGEE. Between the trimmed V and J ends, which lost 0 bases and 6 bases, there was a span of 13 bases.